This T cell receptor (beta chain) was documented in a study of T-cell reconstitution after alpha-beta-depleted transplantation in children. Unique molecular identifiers were used in preparing the TCRbeta library. TCRdb passed the PCR reads through MiXCR, listing each CDR3 protein once. This repertoire shows 180,000 or so distinct CDR3 sequences, 5.5% to 7% found once; its top ten account for roughly 4.8%. Overall study findings and caveats: By about two months after transplant, alpha-beta T cells reportedly arose from several hundred graft clones that had expanded. At day 60, the high TCRbeta diversity found in some patients originated from recipient T cells and thymic progenitors that had survived.

Ten or more counts support this clonotype. The target antigen is unknown. This CDR3 comprises 14 residues. Trimming pared 2 bases from V and 3 bases from J, leaving 12 bases between. In germline, CDR1 is DFQATT, CDR2 SNEGSKA (reference sequence). The sequence was collected from a girl less than two years old with combined immunodeficiency, due to receive a stem cell transplant. The genes are TRBV20-1 and TRBJ2-3, with a tentative D call TRBD1 (5 bases). The source was PBMCs, collected before TCRalphabeta/CD19-depleted stem cell transplant. CDR3 in amino acids: CSARPPPGTDTQYF. In DNA form, the CDR3 reads TGCAGTGCTAGACCCCCTCCAGGGACAGATACGCAGTATTTT.